The 17 T cell receptor beta chains below come from one sample, sequenced in a study of blood T cell repertoires in COVID-19. Sequencing was performed with immunoSEQ multiplex PCR; in TCRdb, only in-frame clones are kept and a portion is missing. Of over 200,000 clones in the sample, under 90% were seen once. The sample was peripheral blood. These receptors all stem from a man aged 45-65 years with COVID-19, enrolled during active disease.

The chain joins TRBV28 to TRBJ1-2; the match to TRBD1 covers 9 bases. This CDR3 region has 13 residues. Trimming removed 4 bases from V and 4 bases from J; junction bases left unmatched: 1. Looked up from germline, CDR1 is MDHEN and CDR2 is SYDVKM. CDR3 region: CASSWDRAYGYTF. CDR3 bases: TGTGCCAGCAGTTGGGACAGGGCCTATGGCTACACCTTC.

This clone was recorded once. V gene TRBV24-1 combines with J gene TRBJ2-1; TRBD2 matches at 16 bases. Germline V lookup: CDR1 KGHDR, CDR2 SFDVKD. Trimming at V came to 3 bases and at J to 7 bases, leaving 8 bases not matched to a gene. The CDR3 loop spans 18 amino acids. The CDR3 sequence is CATSDPGTSGGERNEQFF. The CDR3 nucleotides read TGTGCCACCAGTGATCCGGGGACTAGCGGGGGGGAAAGGAATGAGCAGTTCTTC.

The chain is built from TRBV25-1 and TRBJ2-2; perhaps TRBD2 as D (6 bases). With 6 bases removed from V and 4 bases from J, the gap between germline ends came to 21 bases. The CDR3 length is 17 residues. In germline, CDR1 is MGHDK, CDR2 SYGVNS. In DNA, the CDR3 is TGTGCCAGCAGGGGTCAGAGACCGGGACTTCCCACCGGGGAGCTGTTTTTT. Protein sequence: CASRGQRPGLPTGELFF.

The rearrangement joins TRBV10-3 to TRBJ1-4; TRBD1 is a possible D gene (5 bases). Looked up from germline, CDR1 is ENHRY and CDR2 is SYGVKD. The CDR3 consists of 15 residues. Trimming removed 6 bases from V and 0 bases from J, with 11 bases in between. The CDR3 protein is CAISRGGATNEKLFF. The CDR3 DNA is TGTGCCATCAGCCGCGGAGGGGCAACTAATGAAAAACTGTTTTTT.

DNA of the CDR3: TGTGCCAGCAGCTCGCCCCGGGGGGAGCTGTTTTTT. Encoded protein: CASSSPRGELFF. The rearrangement links TRBV7-3 to TRBJ2-2; D gene ambiguous. V was shortened by 4 bases and J by 8 bases, with 8 bases between the two germline ends. Germline values: CDR1 SGHTA, CDR2 FQGTGA. There are 12 residues in the CDR3.

The genes are TRBV2 and TRBJ2-2; 11 nucleotides agree with TRBD2. V trimming: 7 bases; J trimming: 6 bases; junction bases outside the gene matches: 7. This CDR3 is built from 15 residues. Germline V gene lookup returns CDR1 SNHLY and CDR2 FYNNEI. The CDR3 spells CASTGSGGASGELFF. As DNA, the CDR3 is TGTGCCAGCACGGGTAGCGGGGGGGCCTCCGGGGAGCTGTTTTTT.

The J gene is TRBJ1-5, the V gene TRBV4-3; TRBD1 matches 9 bases. This CDR3 contains 18 residues. V dropped 0 bases and J dropped 7; count of bases not matched to a gene: 13. Germline V gene lookup returns CDR1 LGHNA and CDR2 YSLEER. CDR3 amino acids: CASSQDYGEQGAGQPQHF. The CDR3 region has the DNA TGCGCCAGCAGCCAAGATTACGGGGAACAGGGGGCAGGGCAGCCCCAGCATTTT.

In DNA form, the CDR3 reads TGTGCCAGCAGCCAAGGGACTAGCGGGAGCGGGGCAGATACGCAGTATTTT. It yields the protein CASSQGTSGSGADTQYF. The rearrangement links TRBV5-8 to TRBJ2-3; 14 bases agree with TRBD2. V shed 4 bases, J shed 4 bases, and the junction held 8 bases outside the gene matches. The CDR3 sequence is 17 residues long. CDR1 and CDR2 (germline): SGHTS, YDEGEE.

The chain employs TRBV6-5 and TRBJ2-3; 12 bases map to TRBD2. With V trimmed by 7 bases and J by 4 bases, 6 bases remained unmatched. The CDR3 contains 15 residues. Per the germline V gene, CDR1 is MNHEY and CDR2 is SVGAGI. CDR3 sequence reads: CASKTSGSRSDTQYF. The CDR3 DNA is TGTGCCAGCAAGACTAGCGGGAGTAGGTCAGATACGCAGTATTTT.

This CDR3 is CASSPGTFYEQYF. For the CDR3, the DNA is TGTGCCAGCTCACCCGGGACTTTTTACGAGCAGTACTTC. The chain couples TRBV18 to TRBJ2-7, with D maybe TRBD2 (6 bases). CDR1 is KGHSH, CDR2 LQKENI, per germline. Trimming removed 3 bases at V and 4 bases at J, with 10 bases between. This CDR3 contains 13 residues.

CDR3 in amino acids: CASSAGLAGDDTQYF. DNA for the CDR3: TGTGCCAGCAGCGCAGGACTAGCGGGAGACGATACGCAGTATTTT. The chain couples TRBV5-4 to TRBJ2-3; the match to TRBD2 covers 13 bases. V gave up 4 bases and J gave up 6 bases; unmatched junction bases: 5. The germline gives CDR1 SGHNT, CDR2 YYREEE (reference sequence). The CDR3 covers 15 residues.

The V and J genes are TRBV19 and TRBJ2-3, with D perhaps TRBD2 (5 bases). V dropped 4 bases and J dropped 2 bases, with 16 bases sitting between them. CDR1 LNHDA and CDR2 SQIVND come from the germline V gene (reference sequence). The CDR3 is 16 amino acids. Here the CDR3 reads CASSTPRRAHTDTQYF. CDR3 nucleotides: TGTGCCAGTAGTACCCCCAGGCGGGCCCACACAGATACGCAGTATTTT.

The chain links TRBV19 to TRBJ2-7, with a tentative D call TRBD2 (6 bases). Trimming took 5 bases from V and 4 from J, leaving 18 bases between them. From germline, CDR1 is LNHDA and CDR2 SQIVND (reference sequence). There are 15 residues in the CDR3. CDR3 sequence reads: CASSGPRGAGYEQYF. In nucleotides, the CDR3 is TGTGCCAGTAGTGGACCTAGGGGCGCGGGGTACGAGCAGTACTTC.

The chain has TRBV5-1 and TRBJ2-5; D may be TRBD2 (5 bases). CDR3 length: 14 amino acids. V dropped 5 bases and J dropped 1 base, with 12 bases sitting between them. Per the germline V gene, CDR1 is SGHRS and CDR2 is YFSETQ. CDR3 nucleotides: TGCGCCAGCAGTCCCCCGGGAACCCAAGAGACCCAGTACTTC. It translates to CASSPPGTQETQYF. Complete variable domain (other parts from reference TRBV5-1 and TRBJ2-5): KAGVTQTPRYLIKTRGQQVTLSCSPISGHRSVSWYQQTPGQGLQFLFEYFSETQRNKGNFPGRFSGRQFSNSRSEMNVSTLELGDSALYLCASSPPGTQETQYFGPGTRLLVL.

V and J are TRBV6-5 and TRBJ2-7; maybe TRBD2 (6 bases). Trimming removed 5 bases at V and 2 bases at J, with 16 bases between. Looked up from germline, CDR1 is MNHEY and CDR2 is SVGAGI. This CDR3 has 15 residues. The CDR3 DNA is TGTGCCAGCAGTCCCGGGACGGGGGAGACCTACGAGCAGTACTTC. Translating gives CASSPGTGETYEQYF.

The chain carries TRBV5-4 and TRBJ1-3; no definite D call. Germline V CDR1 and CDR2: SGHNT, YYREEE (reference sequence). Trimming took 0 bases from V and 3 from J, leaving 13 bases between them. The CDR3 is made up of 16 amino acids. CDR3 sequence: CASSLGQGRDGNTIYF. The CDR3 DNA sequence: TGTGCCAGCAGCTTGGGACAAGGGCGGGATGGAAACACCATATATTTT.

The rearrangement links TRBV5-1 to TRBJ1-4, with 7 bases aligning to TRBD1. V lost 0 bases and J lost 7; bases outside the gene matches: 9. The CDR3 is made up of 16 amino acids. Germline values: CDR1 SGHRS, CDR2 YFSETQ. DNA of the CDR3: TGCGCCAGCAGCTTGGCCGGGGACAGCAAGGGTGAAAAACTGTTTTTT. This gives the protein CASSLAGDSKGEKLFF.